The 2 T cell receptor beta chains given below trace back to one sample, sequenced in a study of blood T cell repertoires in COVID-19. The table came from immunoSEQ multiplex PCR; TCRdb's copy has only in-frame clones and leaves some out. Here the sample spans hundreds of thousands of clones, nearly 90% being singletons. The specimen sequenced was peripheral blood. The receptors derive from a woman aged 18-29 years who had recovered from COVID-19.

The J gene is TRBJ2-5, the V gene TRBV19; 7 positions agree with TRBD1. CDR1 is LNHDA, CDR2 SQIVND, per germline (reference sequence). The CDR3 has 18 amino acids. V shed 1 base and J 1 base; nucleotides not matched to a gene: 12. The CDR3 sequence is CASSIGSTGVLIQETQYF. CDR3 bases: TGTGCCAGTAGTATAGGGTCAACAGGGGTTCTGATCCAAGAGACCCAGTACTTC. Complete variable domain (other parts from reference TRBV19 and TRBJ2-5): DGGITQSPKYLFRKEGQNVTLSCEQNLNHDAMYWYRQDPGQGLRLIYYSQIVNDFQKGDIAEGYSVSREKKESFPLTVTSAQKNPTAFYLCASSIGSTGVLIQETQYFGPGTRLLVL.

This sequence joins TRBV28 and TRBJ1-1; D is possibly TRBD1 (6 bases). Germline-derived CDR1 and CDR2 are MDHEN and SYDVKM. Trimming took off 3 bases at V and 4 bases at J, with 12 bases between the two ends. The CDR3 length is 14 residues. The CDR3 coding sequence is TGTGCCAGCAGTTTGGGACATGCGGGCACTGAAGCTTTCTTT. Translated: CASSLGHAGTEAFF.